This T cell receptor (beta chain) comes out of a study of cytomegalovirus exposure and HLA in healthy donors. With regard to this clone: What it binds is unknown.

Measured with immunoSEQ multiplex PCR; TCRdb has only the in-frame clones, and not every one. The data contain around 250,000 clones, roughly 91% of them singletons. Findings and caveats of the study: In vitro, a few CMV-associated chains proved specific for CMV antigens. The listing of 150 to 200 TCR beta chains classed them as cytomegalovirus-associated.

Per the germline V gene, CDR1 is SGHRS and CDR2 is YFSETQ. Trimming removed 0 bases from V and 2 bases from J; junction bases left unmatched: 4. This CDR3 is 15 amino acids long. The chain uses TRBV5-1 and TRBJ1-2, with 7 bases fitting TRBD1. Input material: PBMCs. The sequence was collected from a woman in her thirties in good health and CMV-seronegative. As DNA, the CDR3 is TGCGCCAGCAGCTTGGTGGCAGGGGGGAACTATGGCTACACCTTC. Translating it yields CASSLVAGGNYGYTF.